This is a list of T cell receptor beta chains from one sample in a study of blood T cell repertoires in COVID-19. The data were produced by immunoSEQ multiplex PCR, yet TCRdb's version contains in-frame clones alone and is incomplete. The data show 300,000 or so clones, with around 87% seen just once and about 1.2% held by the top ten. Sequencing was carried out using peripheral blood. The receptors here all came from a man in his 70s with acute or convalescent COVID-19. CDR3s include the opening cysteine and the closing phenylalanine or tryptophan. The D gene is left open where the match is weak. Part of the rows lack a size; the others show once, few, many or a class for expanded clones.

NA	TRBV27	TRBJ1-2	NA	TGTGCCAGCAGTTTAAGGTTTGGGAGTGGCTATGGCTACACCTTC	CASSLRFGSGYGYTF
NA	TRBV7-9	TRBJ2-2	NA	TGTGCCAGCAGCCCCCCTGGCGGGGAAGGCGGGGAGCTGTTTTTT	CASSPPGGEGGELFF
NA	TRBV5-1	TRBJ1-2	NA	TGCGCCAGCAGCCTGGACGTGCTATATGGCTACACCTTC	CASSLDVLYGYTF
TRBD1	TRBV5-5	TRBJ1-2	once	TGTGCCAGCAGCTTGTTTCACAGGGGGCTGGATGGCTACACCTTC	CASSLFHRGLDGYTF
NA	TRBV5-1	TRBJ2-3	NA	TGCGCCAGCAGCCCTGGACAGACTAGCACAGATACGCAGTATTTT	CASSPGQTSTDTQYF
NA	TRBV14	TRBJ1-6	NA	TGTGCCAGCAGCCCATTTGGGGGGTCCAATTCACCCCTCCACTTT	CASSPFGGSNSPLHF
NA	TRBV24-1	TRBJ1-1	NA	TGTGCCACCAGTCCGGCGGTCGGCACTGAAGCTTTCTTT	CATSPAVGTEAFF
TRBD1	TRBV6-6	TRBJ2-3	NA	TGTGCCAGCAGTTACTCGGGGACAGGGCCCACAGATACGCAGTATTTT	CASSYSGTGPTDTQYF
NA	TRBV7-3	TRBJ1-6	NA	TGTGCCAGCAGCTACCGGGGGAATAATTCACCCCTCCACTTT	CASSYRGNNSPLHF
TRBD1	TRBV5-8	TRBJ1-6	NA	TGTGCCAGCAGCTTAGGACAGGGGTGGGATTCACCCCTCCACTTT	CASSLGQGWDSPLHF
NA	TRBV25-1	TRBJ2-7	few	TGTGCCAGCAGTGGGGTACTAACCTACGAGCAGTACTTC	CASSGVLTYEQYF
NA	TRBV6-5	TRBJ2-1	NA	TGTGCCAGCAACGATCCGGGACTCTACAATGAGCAGTTCTTC	CASNDPGLYNEQFF
NA	TRBV5-1	TRBJ1-1	few	TGCGCCAGCAGCCTACCGCAGGGTGCTTTAACTGAAGCTTTCTTT	CASSLPQGALTEAFF
TRBD2	TRBV18	TRBJ2-1	once	TGTGCCAGCTCACTATCCGGGACTAGCGGGGTCTCCTACAATGAGCAGTTCTTC	CASSLSGTSGVSYNEQFF
NA	TRBV5-4	TRBJ1-3	NA	TGTGCCAGCAGCATTAGGGGGGGGGCAAACTCTGGAAACACCATATATTTT	CASSIRGGANSGNTIYF
NA	TRBV14	TRBJ2-3	NA	TGTGCCAGCAGCCAGTGGGAGGCAGATACGCAGTATTTT	CASSQWEADTQYF
NA	TRBV3-1/TRBV3-2	TRBJ1-1	NA	TGTGCCAGCAGCCAAGATAATAGACAGGTCGGTGCTTTCTTT	CASSQDNRQVGAFF
NA	TRBV7-9	TRBJ2-3	NA	TGTGCCAGCAGCTTAAGGGGTAGGGACACAGATACGCAGTATTTT	CASSLRGRDTDTQYF
NA	TRBV3-1/TRBV3-2	TRBJ2-5	few	TGTGCCAGCAGCCTTAGAGGTTCAGGGGAAGGGGAGACCCAGTACTTC	CASSLRGSGEGETQYF
TRBD1	TRBV18	TRBJ1-1	NA	TGTGCCAGCTCACCCGACAGGGGTGACACTGAAGCTTTCTTT	CASSPDRGDTEAFF
NA	TRBV6-6	TRBJ2-2	NA	TGTGCCAGCAGAAGCGACGGGGGGCGGGTCACCGGGGAGCTGTTTTTT	CASRSDGGRVTGELFF
TRBD1	TRBV5-1	TRBJ1-4	NA	TGCGCCAGCAGCTCGGGACAGGGGAATGAAAAACTGTTTTTT	CASSSGQGNEKLFF
NA	TRBV11-3	TRBJ2-1	NA	TGTGCCAGCAGCTTAGGAACACAGGGTTACAATGAGCAGTTCTTC	CASSLGTQGYNEQFF
TRBD1	TRBV28	TRBJ1-6	NA	TGTGCCAGTCACCGGGACAGGGAGTCACCCCTCCACTTT	CASHRDRESPLHF
TRBD2	TRBV28	TRBJ2-1	NA	TGTGCCAGCACCCGGACTAGCGGGGGGAGCTCCTACAATGAGCAGTTCTTC	CASTRTSGGSSYNEQFF
NA	TRBV14	TRBJ1-2	NA	TGTGCCAGCAGCCAAGCTCCCCCTGGACACTCCTATGGCTACACCTTC	CASSQAPPGHSYGYTF
NA	TRBV7-2	TRBJ2-7	NA	TGTGCCAGCAGCTGGCGGCTAGGGGGCGAGCAGTACTTC	CASSWRLGGEQYF
TRBD1	TRBV7-2	TRBJ2-7	NA	TGTGCCAGCAGCTTACGGGGACAGGATTCCTACGAGCAGTACTTC	CASSLRGQDSYEQYF
TRBD1	TRBV19	TRBJ1-6	NA	TGTGCCAGTAGGGGACAGCTTAATTCACCCCTCCACTTT	CASRGQLNSPLHF
TRBD1	TRBV7-2	TRBJ1-2	once	TGTGCCAGCAGCTTAGAGGTCCGACAGGGTACTCTCTATGGCTACACCTTC	CASSLEVRQGTLYGYTF
NA	TRBV20-1	TRBJ1-1	NA	TGCAGTGCTAGTGACAGAAGAGGGAACACTGAAGCTTTCTTT	CSASDRRGNTEAFF
NA	TRBV19	TRBJ2-1	NA	TGTGCCAGTAGTATGAGGGCAGGGGCCTACAATGAGCAGTTCTTC	CASSMRAGAYNEQFF
TRBD1	TRBV27	TRBJ2-2	few	TGTGCCAGCAGTCCCCGGCCCGACAGGGCATTGTACACCGGGGAGCTGTTTTTT	CASSPRPDRALYTGELFF
NA	TRBV11-2	TRBJ2-2	NA	TGTGCCAGCAGCCCCGGCGGGTGGTTTTCGAACACCGGGGAGCTGTTTTTT	CASSPGGWFSNTGELFF
NA	TRBV28	TRBJ2-5	NA	TGTGCCAGCAGGCGAGTATCCGGGACACCGCTTGGGGAGACCCAGTACTTC	CASRRVSGTPLGETQYF
TRBD1	TRBV5-1	TRBJ1-2	NA	TGCGCCAGCAGCCCCTGGTCCCCAGGGGGGAGTGGCTACACCTTC	CASSPWSPGGSGYTF
TRBD1	TRBV7-7	TRBJ2-2	NA	TGTGCCAGCAGCCCCGGACAGGGCCATGGCGGGGAGCTGTTTTTT	CASSPGQGHGGELFF
NA	TRBV19	TRBJ2-7	NA	TGTGCCAGTAGTGAGAGCCAGGGGTACGAGCAGTACTTC	CASSESQGYEQYF
NA	TRBV20-1	TRBJ1-1	NA	TGCAGTGCTAGTCTCCGGACAAGGTATACTGAAGCTTTCTTT	CSASLRTRYTEAFF
TRBD1	TRBV4-3	TRBJ1-2	NA	TGCGCCAGCAGCCACCAAACAGGGGTCTATGGCTACACCTTC	CASSHQTGVYGYTF
NA	TRBV5-1	TRBJ2-3	once	TGCGCCAGCAGCTTGGGGCTGCTCACAGATACGCAGTATTTT	CASSLGLLTDTQYF
NA	TRBV7-9	TRBJ1-1	NA	TGTGCCAGCAGCTACGCAGGCTTATTCCCTGAAGCTTTCTTT	CASSYAGLFPEAFF
TRBD1	TRBV29-1	TRBJ2-5	NA	TGCAGCGGCGTGACAGGGTACCAAGAGACCCAGTACTTC	CSGVTGYQETQYF
NA	TRBV7-2	TRBJ1-3	NA	TGTGCCAGCAGCCCCACATACGGGGTGCGCGGAAACACCATATATTTT	CASSPTYGVRGNTIYF
NA	TRBV7-2	TRBJ1-1	NA	TGTGCCAGCAGAGGACAGATGAACACTGAAGCTTTCTTT	CASRGQMNTEAFF
TRBD1	TRBV5-1	TRBJ2-1	NA	TGCGCCAGCAGCTTGGGGCCCCAGACAGGGGGCCTCGATGAGCAGTTCTTC	CASSLGPQTGGLDEQFF
NA	TRBV3-1/TRBV3-2	TRBJ2-2	NA	TGTGCCAGCAGCCAAAGGTGGGGGGCGAACACCGGGGAGCTGTTTTTT	CASSQRWGANTGELFF
NA	TRBV28	TRBJ2-7	NA	TGTGCCAGCAGGGTTGGGCCGTCCTACGAGCAGTACTTC	CASRVGPSYEQYF
NA	TRBV28	TRBJ2-2	NA	TGTGCCAGCAGTTTTGGCGGGGTGAACACCGGGGAGCTGTTTTTT	CASSFGGVNTGELFF
NA	TRBV12-3/TRBV12-4	TRBJ1-5	NA	TGTGCCAGCAGTTTAATCTCGGATCAGCCCCAGCATTTT	CASSLISDQPQHF
TRBD1	TRBV29-1	TRBJ1-4	NA	TGCAGCGTTGAAGAGGGACAGGTTCGGGAAAAACTGTTTTTT	CSVEEGQVREKLFF
NA	TRBV7-3	TRBJ2-5	NA	TGTGCCAGCAGCTTCAGACAGTTCGAGGCCCAGTACTTC	CASSFRQFEAQYF
NA	TRBV5-1	TRBJ2-1	NA	TGCGCCAGCAGCTTGGAGGGACTCCGGGCCTACAATGAGCAGTTCTTC	CASSLEGLRAYNEQFF
NA	TRBV15	TRBJ2-2	NA	TGTGCCACCAGCAGAGGTGGGCTGGATCGGGGCGGGGAGCTGTTTTTT	CATSRGGLDRGGELFF
NA	TRBV18	TRBJ2-3	NA	TGTGCCAGCTCACCCCCAGGCACAGATACGCAGTATTTT	CASSPPGTDTQYF